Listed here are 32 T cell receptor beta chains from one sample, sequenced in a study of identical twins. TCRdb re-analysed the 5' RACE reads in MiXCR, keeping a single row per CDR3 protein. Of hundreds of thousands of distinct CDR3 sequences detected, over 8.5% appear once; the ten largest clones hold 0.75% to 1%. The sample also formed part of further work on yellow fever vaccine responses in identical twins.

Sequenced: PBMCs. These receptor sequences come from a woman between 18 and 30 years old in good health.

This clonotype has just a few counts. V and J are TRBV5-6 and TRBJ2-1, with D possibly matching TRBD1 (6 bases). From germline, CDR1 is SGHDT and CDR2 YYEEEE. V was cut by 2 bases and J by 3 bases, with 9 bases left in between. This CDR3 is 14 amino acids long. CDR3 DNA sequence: TGTGCCAGCAGCTTTGGACAGAACTACAATGAGCAGTTCTTC. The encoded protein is CASSFGQNYNEQFF.

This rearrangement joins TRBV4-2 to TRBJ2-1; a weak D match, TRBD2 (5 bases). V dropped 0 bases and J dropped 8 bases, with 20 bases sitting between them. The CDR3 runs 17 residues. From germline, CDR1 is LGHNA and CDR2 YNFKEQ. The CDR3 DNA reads TGTGCCAGCAGCCAAGATCCGGGATTAAGTCAGATCGATGAGCAGTTCTTC. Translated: CASSQDPGLSQIDEQFF.

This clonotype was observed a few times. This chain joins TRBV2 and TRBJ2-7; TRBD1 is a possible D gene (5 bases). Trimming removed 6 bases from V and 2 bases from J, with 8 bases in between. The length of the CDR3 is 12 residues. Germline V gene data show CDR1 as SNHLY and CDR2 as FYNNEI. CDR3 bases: TGTGCCAGCAGAGACAGTCCCTACGAGCAGTACTTC. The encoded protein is CASRDSPYEQYF.

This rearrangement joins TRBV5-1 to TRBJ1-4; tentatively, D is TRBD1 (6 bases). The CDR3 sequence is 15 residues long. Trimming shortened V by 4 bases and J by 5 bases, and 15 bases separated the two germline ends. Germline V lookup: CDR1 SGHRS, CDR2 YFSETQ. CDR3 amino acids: CASSRTPGQNEKLFF. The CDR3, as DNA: TGCGCCAGCAGCCGCACCCCCGGACAGAATGAAAAACTGTTTTTT. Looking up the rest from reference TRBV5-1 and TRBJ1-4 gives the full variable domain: KAGVTQTPRYLIKTRGQQVTLSCSPISGHRSVSWYQQTPGQGLQFLFEYFSETQRNKGNFPGRFSGRQFSNSRSEMNVSTLELGDSALYLCASSRTPGQNEKLFFGSGTQLSVL.

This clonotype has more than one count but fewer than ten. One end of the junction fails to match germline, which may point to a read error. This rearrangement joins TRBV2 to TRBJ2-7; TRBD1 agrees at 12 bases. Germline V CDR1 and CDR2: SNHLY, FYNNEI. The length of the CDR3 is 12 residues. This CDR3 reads CASRGQGAPADF. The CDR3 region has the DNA TGTGCCAGCAGGGGACAGGGGGCCCCGGCGGACTTC.

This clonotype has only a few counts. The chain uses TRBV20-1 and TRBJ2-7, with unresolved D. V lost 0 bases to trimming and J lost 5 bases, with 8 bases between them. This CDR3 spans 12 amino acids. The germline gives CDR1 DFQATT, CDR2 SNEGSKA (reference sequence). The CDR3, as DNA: TGCAGTGCTAGAGACTACCTACACGAGCAGTACTTC. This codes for CSARDYLHEQYF.

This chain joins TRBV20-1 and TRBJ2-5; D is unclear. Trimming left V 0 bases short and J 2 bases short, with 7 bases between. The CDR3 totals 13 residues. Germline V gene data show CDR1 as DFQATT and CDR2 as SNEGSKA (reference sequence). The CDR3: CSARDRWQETQYF. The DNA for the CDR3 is TGCAGTGCTAGAGATCGTTGGCAAGAGACCCAGTACTTC.

The CDR3 DNA sequence: TGTGCCAGCAGCTTCGGCAGGGGATCTGTAGCCGGTGGAAACACCATATATTTT. This codes for CASSFGRGSVAGGNTIYF. The chain has TRBV11-2 and TRBJ1-3; tentative D call: TRBD1 (6 bases). The CDR3 is 18 amino acids. Deletions cut 3 bases from V and 3 bases from J, with 21 bases between. CDR1 is SGHAT and CDR2 is FQNNGV in the germline V gene.

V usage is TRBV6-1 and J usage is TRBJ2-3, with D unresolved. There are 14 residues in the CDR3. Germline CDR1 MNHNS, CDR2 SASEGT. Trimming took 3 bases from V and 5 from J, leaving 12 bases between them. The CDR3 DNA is TGTGCCAGCAGTGACCGCCTCGGGTTAGATACGCAGTATTTT. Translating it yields CASSDRLGLDTQYF.

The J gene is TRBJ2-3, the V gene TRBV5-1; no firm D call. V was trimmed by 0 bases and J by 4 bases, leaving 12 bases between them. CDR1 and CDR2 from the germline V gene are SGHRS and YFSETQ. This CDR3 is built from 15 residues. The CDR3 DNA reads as TGCGCCAGCAGCTTGGAAGGGTTCACCTCAGATACGCAGTATTTT. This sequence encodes CASSLEGFTSDTQYF.

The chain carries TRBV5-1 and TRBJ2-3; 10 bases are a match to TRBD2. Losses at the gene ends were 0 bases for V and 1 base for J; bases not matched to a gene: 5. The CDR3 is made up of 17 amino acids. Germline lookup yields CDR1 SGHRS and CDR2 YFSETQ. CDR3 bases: TGCGCCAGCAGCTTGGGGGCTAGCGGGGGACGCACAGATACGCAGTATTTT. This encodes CASSLGASGGRTDTQYF.

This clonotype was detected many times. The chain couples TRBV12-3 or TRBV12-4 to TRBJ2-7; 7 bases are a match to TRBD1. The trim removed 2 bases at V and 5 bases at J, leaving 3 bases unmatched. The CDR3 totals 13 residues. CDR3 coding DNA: TGTGCCAGCAGTTTAACAGGGGAAAACGAGCAGTACTTC. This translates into CASSLTGENEQYF.

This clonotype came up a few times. CDR3 amino acids: CASSLVWSPTGNEQFF. The DNA of the CDR3 is TGCGCCAGCAGCTTGGTTTGGTCACCGACCGGGAATGAGCAGTTCTTC. The chain employs TRBV5-1 and TRBJ2-1, with D uncertain. The V gene's germline CDR1 is SGHRS and CDR2 YFSETQ. CDR3 size: 16 residues. V was trimmed by 0 bases and J by 7 bases, leaving 17 bases between them.

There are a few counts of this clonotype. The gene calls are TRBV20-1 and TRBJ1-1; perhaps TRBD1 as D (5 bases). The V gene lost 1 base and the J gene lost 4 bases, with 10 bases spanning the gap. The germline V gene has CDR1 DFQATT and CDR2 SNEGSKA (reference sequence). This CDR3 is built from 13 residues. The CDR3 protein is CSARARGGTEAFF. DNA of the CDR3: TGCAGTGCTAGAGCACGGGGGGGCACTGAAGCTTTCTTT.

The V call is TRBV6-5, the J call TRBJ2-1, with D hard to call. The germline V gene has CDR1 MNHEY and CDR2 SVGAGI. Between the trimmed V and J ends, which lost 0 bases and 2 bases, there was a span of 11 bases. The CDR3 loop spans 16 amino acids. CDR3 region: CASSYSLGFTYNEQFF. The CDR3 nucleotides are TGTGCCAGCAGTTACTCTTTGGGTTTTACCTACAATGAGCAGTTCTTC.

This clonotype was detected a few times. CDR3 DNA sequence: TGCAGTGCTAGACGGGACTCTCCCTCAGATACGCAGTATTTT. Translated, it gives CSARRDSPSDTQYF. The chain recombines TRBV20-1 with TRBJ2-3; weak D call: TRBD2 (6 bases). The CDR3 loop spans 14 amino acids. The V gene lost 2 bases and the J gene lost 4 bases, with 13 bases spanning the gap. From germline, CDR1 is DFQATT and CDR2 SNEGSKA (reference sequence).

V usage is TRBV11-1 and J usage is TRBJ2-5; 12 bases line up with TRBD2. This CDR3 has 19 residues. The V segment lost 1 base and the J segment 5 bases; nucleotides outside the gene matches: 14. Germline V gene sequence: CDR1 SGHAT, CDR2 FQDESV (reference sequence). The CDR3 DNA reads TGTGCCAGCAGCTTAGGCATGACTAGCGGGAGAGGAGGGCAGGAGACCCAGTACTTC. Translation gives CASSLGMTSGRGGQETQYF.

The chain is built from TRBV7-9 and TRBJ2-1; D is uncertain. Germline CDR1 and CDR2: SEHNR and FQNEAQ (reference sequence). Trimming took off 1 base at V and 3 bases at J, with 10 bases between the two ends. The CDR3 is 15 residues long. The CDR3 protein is CASSLGRTYYNEQFF. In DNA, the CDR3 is TGTGCCAGCAGCTTAGGCAGGACCTACTACAATGAGCAGTTCTTC. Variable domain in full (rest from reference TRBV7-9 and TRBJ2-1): DTGVSQNPRHKITKRGQNVTFRCDPISEHNRLYWYRQTLGQGPEFLTYFQNEAQLEKSRLLSDRFSAERPKGSFSTLEIQRTEQGDSAMYLCASSLGRTYYNEQFFGPGTRLTVL.

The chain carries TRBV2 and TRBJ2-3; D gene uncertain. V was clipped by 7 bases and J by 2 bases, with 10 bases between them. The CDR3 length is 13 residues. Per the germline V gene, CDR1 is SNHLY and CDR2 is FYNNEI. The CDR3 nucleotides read TGTGCCAGCATGCCCAAATCCACAGATACGCAGTATTTT. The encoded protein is CASMPKSTDTQYF.

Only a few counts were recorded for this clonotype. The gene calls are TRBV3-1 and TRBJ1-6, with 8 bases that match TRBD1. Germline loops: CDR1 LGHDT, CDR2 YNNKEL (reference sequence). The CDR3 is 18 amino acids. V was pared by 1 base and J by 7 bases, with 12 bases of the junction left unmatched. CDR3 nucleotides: TGTGCCAGCAGCCAAGGGACAGGGAAGCCTCCTAGGAATTCACCCCTCCACTTT. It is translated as CASSQGTGKPPRNSPLHF.

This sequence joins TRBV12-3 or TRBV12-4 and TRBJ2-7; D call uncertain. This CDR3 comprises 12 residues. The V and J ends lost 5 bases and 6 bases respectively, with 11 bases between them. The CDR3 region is CASSVKSGEQYF. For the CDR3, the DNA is TGTGCCAGCAGTGTAAAGTCGGGCGAGCAGTACTTC.

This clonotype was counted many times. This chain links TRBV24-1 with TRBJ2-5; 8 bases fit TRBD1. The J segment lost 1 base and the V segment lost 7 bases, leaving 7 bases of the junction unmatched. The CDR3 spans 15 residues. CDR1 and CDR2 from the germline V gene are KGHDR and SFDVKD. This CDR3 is CATSQTGAPQETQYF. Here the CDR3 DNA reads TGTGCCACCAGCCAGACAGGGGCCCCCCAAGAGACCCAGTACTTC.

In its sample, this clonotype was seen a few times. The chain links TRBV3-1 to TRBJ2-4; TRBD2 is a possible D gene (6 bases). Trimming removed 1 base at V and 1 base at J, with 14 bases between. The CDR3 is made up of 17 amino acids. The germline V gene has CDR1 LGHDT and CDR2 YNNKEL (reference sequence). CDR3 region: CASSQANAGWAKNIQYF. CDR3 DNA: TGTGCCAGCAGCCAAGCTAACGCGGGATGGGCCAAAAACATTCAGTACTTC. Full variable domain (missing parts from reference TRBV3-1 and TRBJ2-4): DTAVSQTPKYLVTQMGNDKSIKCEQNLGHDTMYWYKQDSKKFLKIMFSYNNKELIINETVPNRFSPKSPDKAHLNLHINSLELGDSAVYFCASSQANAGWAKNIQYFGAGTRLSVL.

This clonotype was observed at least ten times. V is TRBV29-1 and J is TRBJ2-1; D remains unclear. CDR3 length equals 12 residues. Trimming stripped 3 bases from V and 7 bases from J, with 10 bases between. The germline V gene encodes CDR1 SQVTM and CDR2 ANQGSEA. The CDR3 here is CSVEGIGNEQFF. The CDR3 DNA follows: TGCAGCGTTGAGGGGATCGGGAATGAGCAGTTCTTC.

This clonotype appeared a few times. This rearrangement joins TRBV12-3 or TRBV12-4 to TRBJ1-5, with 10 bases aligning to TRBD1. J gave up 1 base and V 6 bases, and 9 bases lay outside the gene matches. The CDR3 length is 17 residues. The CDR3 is CASREDRGLRSNQPQHF. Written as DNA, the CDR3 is TGTGCCAGCAGAGAAGACAGGGGGCTAAGGAGCAATCAGCCCCAGCATTTT.

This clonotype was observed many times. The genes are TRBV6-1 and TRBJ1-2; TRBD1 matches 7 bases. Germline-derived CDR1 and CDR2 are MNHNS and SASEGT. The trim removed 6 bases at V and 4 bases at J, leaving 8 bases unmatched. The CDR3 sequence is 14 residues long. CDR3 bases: TGTGCCAGCAGGACCCCAGGGGGGTCCTATGGCTACACCTTC. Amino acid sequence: CASRTPGGSYGYTF.

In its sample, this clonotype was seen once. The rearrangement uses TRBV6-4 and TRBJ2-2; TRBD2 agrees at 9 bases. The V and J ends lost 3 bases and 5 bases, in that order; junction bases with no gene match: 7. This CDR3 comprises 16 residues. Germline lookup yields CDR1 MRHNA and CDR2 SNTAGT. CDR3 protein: CASSELAGEGTGELFF. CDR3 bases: TGTGCCAGCAGTGAACTAGCGGGCGAGGGGACCGGGGAGCTGTTTTTT.

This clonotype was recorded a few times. CDR3 sequence: CAWSVHRGGIAKNIQYF. CDR3 DNA sequence: TGTGCCTGGAGTGTACACCGGGGAGGGATAGCCAAAAACATTCAGTACTTC. This sequence joins TRBV30 and TRBJ2-4; 7 bases line up with TRBD2. Germline trimming cut 0 bases from V and 0 bases from J; bases unmatched to any gene: 8. CDR1 is GTSNPN, CDR2 SVGIG, per germline (reference sequence). This CDR3 comprises 17 residues.

The chain's CDR3 is CASSLRGITYEQYF. As DNA, the CDR3 is TGTGCCAGCAGTTTACGGGGGATTACCTACGAGCAGTACTTC. This chain joins TRBV27 and TRBJ2-7; maybe TRBD2 (6 bases). V was pared by 2 bases and J by 2 bases, with 10 bases between. The CDR3 is made up of 14 amino acids. The V gene's germline CDR1 is MNHEY and CDR2 SMNVEV (reference sequence).

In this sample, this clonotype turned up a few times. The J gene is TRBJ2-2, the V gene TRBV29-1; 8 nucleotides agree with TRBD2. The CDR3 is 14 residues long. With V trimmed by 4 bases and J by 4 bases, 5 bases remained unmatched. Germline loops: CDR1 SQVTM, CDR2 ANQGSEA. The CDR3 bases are TGCAGCGTTGGGCGGGGGGACACCACCGGGGAGCTGTTTTTT. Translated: CSVGRGDTTGELFF.

CDR3 in amino acids: CASSSLSMPFIGYTF. The CDR3 DNA sequence: TGTGCCAGCAGCTCCCTGTCTATGCCCTTTATCGGCTACACCTTC. V and J are TRBV7-9 and TRBJ1-2, with unresolved D. Trimming stripped 4 bases from V and 8 bases from J, with 20 bases between. This CDR3 region has 15 residues. Looked up from germline, CDR1 is SEHNR and CDR2 is FQNEAQ (reference sequence).

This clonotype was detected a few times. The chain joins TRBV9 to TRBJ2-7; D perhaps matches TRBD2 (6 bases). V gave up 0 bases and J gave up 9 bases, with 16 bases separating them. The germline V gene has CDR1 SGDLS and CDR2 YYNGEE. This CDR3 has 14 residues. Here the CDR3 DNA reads TGTGCCAGCAGCGTAGGCTGGGCTAGCGATGGGCAGTACTTC. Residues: CASSVGWASDGQYF. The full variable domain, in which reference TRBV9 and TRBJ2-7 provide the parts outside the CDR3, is DSGVTQTPKHLITATGQRVTLRCSPRSGDLSVYWYQQSLDQGLQFLIQYYNGEERAKGNILERFSAQQFPDLHSELNLSSLELGDSALYFCASSVGWASDGQYFGPGTRLTVT.